These 20 T cell receptor beta chains were sequenced from one sample in a study of glioma-infiltrating T cells. TCR alpha and beta CDR3 regions were amplified from RNA using iRepertoire nested multiplex PCR. TCRdb reprocessed the multiplex PCR reads via MiXCR and lists one record per CDR3 protein. The sample includes roughly 120,000 distinct CDR3 sequences, roughly 24% seen only once; the top ten take 15%. Sequencing was carried out using glioma tissue, nonneoplastic brain tissue, or PBMCs (not recorded which). All receptors come from a human donor with low-grade glioma or glioblastoma, undergoing nonglioma brain surgery, or in good health (not recorded which).

Ten or more counts support this clonotype. J is TRBJ1-1 and V is TRBV4-3; 7 nucleotides align to TRBD1. The germline CDR1 and CDR2 sequences are LGHNA and YSLEER. V was pared by 4 bases and J by 6 bases, with 2 bases of the junction left unmatched. This CDR3 comprises 12 residues. The CDR3 is CASSPGGAEAFF. The CDR3 region has the DNA TGCGCCAGCAGCCCAGGGGGGGCTGAAGCTTTCTTT.

The V gene is TRBV10-3, the J gene TRBJ1-1; D is unresolved. CDR3 length: 15 residues. V lost 4 bases to trimming and J lost 5 bases, with 17 bases between them. Germline lookup yields CDR1 ENHRY and CDR2 SYGVKD. CDR3 amino acids: CAISAGYGPKTEAFF. For the CDR3, the DNA is TGTGCCATCAGTGCCGGGTACGGACCGAAAACTGAAGCTTTCTTT.

This clonotype was found many times. This chain connects TRBV6-1 to TRBJ1-2; TRBD1 matches at 8 bases. The CDR3 sequence is 16 residues long. Looked up from germline, CDR1 is MNHNS and CDR2 is SASEGT. J was trimmed by 4 bases and V by 7 bases; bases with no gene match: 14. CDR3 bases: TGTGCCAGCACCAACCTGGTCGGGACAGGCGTCTATGGCTACACCTTC. Its translation: CASTNLVGTGVYGYTF.

This clonotype is medium-sized (0.01 to 0.1%) by share. This sequence joins TRBV7-9 and TRBJ2-3; 10 positions agree with TRBD2. This CDR3 region has 15 residues. Germline V CDR1 and CDR2: SEHNR, FQNEAQ (reference sequence). After removal of 5 bases from V and 4 bases from J, the junction contained 6 bases not matched to a gene. This CDR3 is CASSALAGEADTQYF. CDR3 DNA: TGTGCCAGCAGCGCCCTAGCGGGAGAAGCAGATACGCAGTATTTT.

This clonotype came up many times. The chain joins TRBV20-1 to TRBJ2-2; 7 nucleotides match TRBD2. The ends lost 0 bases at V and 6 bases at J; junction bases unmatched: 4. The CDR3 consists of 14 residues. CDR1 and CDR2 (germline): DFQATT, SNEGSKA (reference sequence). CDR3 nucleotide sequence: TGCAGTGCTAGAGAGGCAGGGAGGGCCGGGGAGCTGTTTTTT. This sequence encodes CSAREAGRAGELFF.

CDR3 in amino acids: CASRPGLADSYEQYF. The DNA for the CDR3 is TGTGCCAGCAGACCGGGACTAGCTGACTCCTACGAGCAGTACTTC. This chain uses TRBV5-4 with TRBJ2-7; 9 bases are a match to TRBD2. The CDR3 spans 15 residues. CDR1 is SGHNT, CDR2 YYREEE, per germline (reference sequence). The V segment lost 5 bases and the J segment 0 bases; nucleotides outside the gene matches: 6.

Concerning this clonotype: This may be a read error, as it is one base from a much larger clone. The genes are TRBV4-1 and TRBJ2-3; D may be TRBD1 (7 bases). Germline V CDR1 and CDR2: MGHRA, YSYEKL. CDR3 length: 17 residues. Between the trimmed V and J ends, which lost 2 bases and 4 bases, there was a span of 19 bases. CDR3 nucleotides: TGCGCCAGCAGCCAATTTGGAGGGGGCAACGTGGCAGATACGCAGTATTTT. Its protein is CASSQFGGGNVADTQYF.

This clonotype came up many times. This chain uses TRBV12-3 or TRBV12-4 with TRBJ1-2; D may be TRBD1 (5 bases). There are 13 residues in the CDR3. Trimming cost V 1 base and J 4 bases, with 7 bases left between them. The CDR3 reads CASSLEGVYGYTF. The CDR3 region has the DNA TGTGCCAGCAGTTTAGAAGGGGTCTATGGCTACACCTTC.

The rearrangement links TRBV7-2 to TRBJ2-2, with 8 bases that match TRBD2. The germline gives CDR1 SGHTA, CDR2 FQGNSA. Trimming cost V 1 base and J 3 bases; bases outside gene matches: 4. This CDR3 is built from 16 residues. CDR3 sequence reads: CASSLVISGDTGELFF. CDR3 sequence (DNA): TGTGCCAGCAGCTTAGTGATTAGCGGGGACACCGGGGAGCTGTTTTTT.

This clonotype was seen a single time. The junction departs from germline at one end; a sequencing error may be responsible. J is TRBJ2-7 and V is TRBV19; 9 nucleotides align to TRBD2. The CDR3 has 15 residues. CDR1 and CDR2 from the germline V gene are LNHDA and SQIVND (reference sequence). In nucleotides, the CDR3 is TGTGCTAGTAGTATAGAAATAGCGGGAGACTACGAGCAGTACTTC. It translates to CASSIEIAGDYEQYF.

This clonotype was seen many times. The chain is built from TRBV28 and TRBJ2-1; D unresolved. This CDR3 spans 11 amino acids. Germline V gives CDR1 MDHEN, CDR2 SYDVKM. V lost 5 bases and J 6 bases, leaving 5 bases between the germline ends. In nucleotides, the CDR3 is TGTGCCAGCAGTCCAACCAATGAGCAGTTCTTC. It yields the protein CASSPTNEQFF.

Remarks on this clonotype: A much larger clone sits a single nucleotide away, making a read error possible. V and J are TRBV7-2 and TRBJ2-7; D not resolved. V was clipped by 8 bases and J by 0 bases, with 17 bases between them. The CDR3 loop spans 15 amino acids. Germline values: CDR1 SGHTA, CDR2 FQGNSA. Written as DNA, the CDR3 is TGTGCCAGCCGTAGGAGCTGGAGTGTCTCCTACGAGCAGTACTTC. Its translation is CASRRSWSVSYEQYF.

With regard to this clonotype: A single base separates this from a much larger clone, so it may be a read error. The chain carries TRBV19 and TRBJ2-7, with TRBD2 matching 7 bases. J lost 6 bases, V lost 3 bases, and 11 bases had no gene match. This CDR3 comprises 15 residues. CDR1 is LNHDA and CDR2 is SQIVND in the germline V gene (reference sequence). The CDR3 spells CASSIVGGSQSEQYF. The CDR3, as DNA: TGTGCCAGTAGTATTGTCGGCGGGAGTCAGAGCGAGCAGTACTTC.

As concerns this clonotype: Compared with germline, one end of the junction differs, possibly owing to a read error. CDR3: CASSLSDREQLF. As DNA, the CDR3 is TGTGCCAGCAGTTTATCTGACAGAGAGCAGCTCTTC. V is TRBV28 and J is TRBJ2-1, with D possibly matching TRBD1 (5 bases). There are 12 residues in the CDR3. In germline, CDR1 is MDHEN, CDR2 SYDVKM.

This clonotype was found once. This may arise from a read error, as a much more abundant clone is one base away. J is TRBJ1-6 and V is TRBV12-3 or TRBV12-4; 9 positions agree with TRBD1. This CDR3 has 14 residues. The CDR3 nucleotides are TGTCCCAGCAGGGGACAGGGTGTCCATTCACCCCTCCACTTT. Its translation is CPSRGQGVHSPLHF.

This clonotype was recorded many times. The chain carries TRBV7-2 and TRBJ2-3, with 7 bases matching TRBD1. With V trimmed by 5 bases and J by 2 bases, 7 bases remained unmatched. CDR3 length: 15 amino acids. Looked up from germline, CDR1 is SGHTA and CDR2 is FQGNSA. The CDR3 coding sequence is TGTGCCAGCAGCCCCCACGGGACAGCCACAGATACGCAGTATTTT. This translates into CASSPHGTATDTQYF.

This clonotype was seen at least ten times. The rearrangement uses TRBV2 and TRBJ2-5; D unresolved. The CDR3 loop spans 14 amino acids. Between the trimmed V and J ends, which lost 7 bases and 1 base, there was a span of 13 bases. Germline CDR1 is SNHLY and CDR2 is FYNNEI. Here the CDR3 DNA reads TGTGCCAGCAAGATTGGACGGACCCAAGAGACCCAGTACTTC. Translating it yields CASKIGRTQETQYF.

This clonotype was counted ten times or more. The rearrangement joins TRBV15 to TRBJ2-5; D is tentatively TRBD1 or TRBD2 (5 bases each). CDR3 size: 15 residues. The germline CDR1 and CDR2 sequences are LNHNV and YYDKDF (reference sequence). Trimming shortened V by 6 bases and J by 2 bases, and 16 bases separated the two germline ends. CDR3 bases: TGTGCCACCAGGAGCTTCGGGGCACCTCAAGAGACCCAGTACTTC. It encodes CATRSFGAPQETQYF.

Details on this clonotype: With a much larger clone just one base away, this may be a read error. The V call is TRBV11-2, the J call TRBJ2-1; D ambiguous. The CDR3 is 13 amino acids. Germline V lookup: CDR1 SGHAT, CDR2 FQNNGV. The CDR3, as DNA: TGTGCCGGCAGCTTAGCCGTCTACAATGAGCAGTTCTTC. This codes for CAGSLAVYNEQFF.

On this clonotype itself: A single base separates this from a much larger clone, so it may be a read error. The chain has TRBV7-9 and TRBJ1-2, with D maybe TRBD1 (6 bases). In germline, CDR1 is SEHNR, CDR2 FQNEAQ (reference sequence). CDR3 length equals 15 residues. The CDR3 loop reads CVSSSRTAYAYGYTF. The CDR3 nucleotides are TGTGTCAGCAGCTCCCGGACAGCGTACGCCTATGGCTACACCTTC. Using reference TRBV7-9 and TRBJ1-2 for the parts outside the CDR3, the full variable domain is DTGVSQNPRHKITKRGQNVTFRCDPISEHNRLYWYRQTLGQGPEFLTYFQNEAQLEKSRLLSDRFSAERPKGSFSTLEIQRTEQGDSAMYLCVSSSRTAYAYGYTFGSGTRLTVV.